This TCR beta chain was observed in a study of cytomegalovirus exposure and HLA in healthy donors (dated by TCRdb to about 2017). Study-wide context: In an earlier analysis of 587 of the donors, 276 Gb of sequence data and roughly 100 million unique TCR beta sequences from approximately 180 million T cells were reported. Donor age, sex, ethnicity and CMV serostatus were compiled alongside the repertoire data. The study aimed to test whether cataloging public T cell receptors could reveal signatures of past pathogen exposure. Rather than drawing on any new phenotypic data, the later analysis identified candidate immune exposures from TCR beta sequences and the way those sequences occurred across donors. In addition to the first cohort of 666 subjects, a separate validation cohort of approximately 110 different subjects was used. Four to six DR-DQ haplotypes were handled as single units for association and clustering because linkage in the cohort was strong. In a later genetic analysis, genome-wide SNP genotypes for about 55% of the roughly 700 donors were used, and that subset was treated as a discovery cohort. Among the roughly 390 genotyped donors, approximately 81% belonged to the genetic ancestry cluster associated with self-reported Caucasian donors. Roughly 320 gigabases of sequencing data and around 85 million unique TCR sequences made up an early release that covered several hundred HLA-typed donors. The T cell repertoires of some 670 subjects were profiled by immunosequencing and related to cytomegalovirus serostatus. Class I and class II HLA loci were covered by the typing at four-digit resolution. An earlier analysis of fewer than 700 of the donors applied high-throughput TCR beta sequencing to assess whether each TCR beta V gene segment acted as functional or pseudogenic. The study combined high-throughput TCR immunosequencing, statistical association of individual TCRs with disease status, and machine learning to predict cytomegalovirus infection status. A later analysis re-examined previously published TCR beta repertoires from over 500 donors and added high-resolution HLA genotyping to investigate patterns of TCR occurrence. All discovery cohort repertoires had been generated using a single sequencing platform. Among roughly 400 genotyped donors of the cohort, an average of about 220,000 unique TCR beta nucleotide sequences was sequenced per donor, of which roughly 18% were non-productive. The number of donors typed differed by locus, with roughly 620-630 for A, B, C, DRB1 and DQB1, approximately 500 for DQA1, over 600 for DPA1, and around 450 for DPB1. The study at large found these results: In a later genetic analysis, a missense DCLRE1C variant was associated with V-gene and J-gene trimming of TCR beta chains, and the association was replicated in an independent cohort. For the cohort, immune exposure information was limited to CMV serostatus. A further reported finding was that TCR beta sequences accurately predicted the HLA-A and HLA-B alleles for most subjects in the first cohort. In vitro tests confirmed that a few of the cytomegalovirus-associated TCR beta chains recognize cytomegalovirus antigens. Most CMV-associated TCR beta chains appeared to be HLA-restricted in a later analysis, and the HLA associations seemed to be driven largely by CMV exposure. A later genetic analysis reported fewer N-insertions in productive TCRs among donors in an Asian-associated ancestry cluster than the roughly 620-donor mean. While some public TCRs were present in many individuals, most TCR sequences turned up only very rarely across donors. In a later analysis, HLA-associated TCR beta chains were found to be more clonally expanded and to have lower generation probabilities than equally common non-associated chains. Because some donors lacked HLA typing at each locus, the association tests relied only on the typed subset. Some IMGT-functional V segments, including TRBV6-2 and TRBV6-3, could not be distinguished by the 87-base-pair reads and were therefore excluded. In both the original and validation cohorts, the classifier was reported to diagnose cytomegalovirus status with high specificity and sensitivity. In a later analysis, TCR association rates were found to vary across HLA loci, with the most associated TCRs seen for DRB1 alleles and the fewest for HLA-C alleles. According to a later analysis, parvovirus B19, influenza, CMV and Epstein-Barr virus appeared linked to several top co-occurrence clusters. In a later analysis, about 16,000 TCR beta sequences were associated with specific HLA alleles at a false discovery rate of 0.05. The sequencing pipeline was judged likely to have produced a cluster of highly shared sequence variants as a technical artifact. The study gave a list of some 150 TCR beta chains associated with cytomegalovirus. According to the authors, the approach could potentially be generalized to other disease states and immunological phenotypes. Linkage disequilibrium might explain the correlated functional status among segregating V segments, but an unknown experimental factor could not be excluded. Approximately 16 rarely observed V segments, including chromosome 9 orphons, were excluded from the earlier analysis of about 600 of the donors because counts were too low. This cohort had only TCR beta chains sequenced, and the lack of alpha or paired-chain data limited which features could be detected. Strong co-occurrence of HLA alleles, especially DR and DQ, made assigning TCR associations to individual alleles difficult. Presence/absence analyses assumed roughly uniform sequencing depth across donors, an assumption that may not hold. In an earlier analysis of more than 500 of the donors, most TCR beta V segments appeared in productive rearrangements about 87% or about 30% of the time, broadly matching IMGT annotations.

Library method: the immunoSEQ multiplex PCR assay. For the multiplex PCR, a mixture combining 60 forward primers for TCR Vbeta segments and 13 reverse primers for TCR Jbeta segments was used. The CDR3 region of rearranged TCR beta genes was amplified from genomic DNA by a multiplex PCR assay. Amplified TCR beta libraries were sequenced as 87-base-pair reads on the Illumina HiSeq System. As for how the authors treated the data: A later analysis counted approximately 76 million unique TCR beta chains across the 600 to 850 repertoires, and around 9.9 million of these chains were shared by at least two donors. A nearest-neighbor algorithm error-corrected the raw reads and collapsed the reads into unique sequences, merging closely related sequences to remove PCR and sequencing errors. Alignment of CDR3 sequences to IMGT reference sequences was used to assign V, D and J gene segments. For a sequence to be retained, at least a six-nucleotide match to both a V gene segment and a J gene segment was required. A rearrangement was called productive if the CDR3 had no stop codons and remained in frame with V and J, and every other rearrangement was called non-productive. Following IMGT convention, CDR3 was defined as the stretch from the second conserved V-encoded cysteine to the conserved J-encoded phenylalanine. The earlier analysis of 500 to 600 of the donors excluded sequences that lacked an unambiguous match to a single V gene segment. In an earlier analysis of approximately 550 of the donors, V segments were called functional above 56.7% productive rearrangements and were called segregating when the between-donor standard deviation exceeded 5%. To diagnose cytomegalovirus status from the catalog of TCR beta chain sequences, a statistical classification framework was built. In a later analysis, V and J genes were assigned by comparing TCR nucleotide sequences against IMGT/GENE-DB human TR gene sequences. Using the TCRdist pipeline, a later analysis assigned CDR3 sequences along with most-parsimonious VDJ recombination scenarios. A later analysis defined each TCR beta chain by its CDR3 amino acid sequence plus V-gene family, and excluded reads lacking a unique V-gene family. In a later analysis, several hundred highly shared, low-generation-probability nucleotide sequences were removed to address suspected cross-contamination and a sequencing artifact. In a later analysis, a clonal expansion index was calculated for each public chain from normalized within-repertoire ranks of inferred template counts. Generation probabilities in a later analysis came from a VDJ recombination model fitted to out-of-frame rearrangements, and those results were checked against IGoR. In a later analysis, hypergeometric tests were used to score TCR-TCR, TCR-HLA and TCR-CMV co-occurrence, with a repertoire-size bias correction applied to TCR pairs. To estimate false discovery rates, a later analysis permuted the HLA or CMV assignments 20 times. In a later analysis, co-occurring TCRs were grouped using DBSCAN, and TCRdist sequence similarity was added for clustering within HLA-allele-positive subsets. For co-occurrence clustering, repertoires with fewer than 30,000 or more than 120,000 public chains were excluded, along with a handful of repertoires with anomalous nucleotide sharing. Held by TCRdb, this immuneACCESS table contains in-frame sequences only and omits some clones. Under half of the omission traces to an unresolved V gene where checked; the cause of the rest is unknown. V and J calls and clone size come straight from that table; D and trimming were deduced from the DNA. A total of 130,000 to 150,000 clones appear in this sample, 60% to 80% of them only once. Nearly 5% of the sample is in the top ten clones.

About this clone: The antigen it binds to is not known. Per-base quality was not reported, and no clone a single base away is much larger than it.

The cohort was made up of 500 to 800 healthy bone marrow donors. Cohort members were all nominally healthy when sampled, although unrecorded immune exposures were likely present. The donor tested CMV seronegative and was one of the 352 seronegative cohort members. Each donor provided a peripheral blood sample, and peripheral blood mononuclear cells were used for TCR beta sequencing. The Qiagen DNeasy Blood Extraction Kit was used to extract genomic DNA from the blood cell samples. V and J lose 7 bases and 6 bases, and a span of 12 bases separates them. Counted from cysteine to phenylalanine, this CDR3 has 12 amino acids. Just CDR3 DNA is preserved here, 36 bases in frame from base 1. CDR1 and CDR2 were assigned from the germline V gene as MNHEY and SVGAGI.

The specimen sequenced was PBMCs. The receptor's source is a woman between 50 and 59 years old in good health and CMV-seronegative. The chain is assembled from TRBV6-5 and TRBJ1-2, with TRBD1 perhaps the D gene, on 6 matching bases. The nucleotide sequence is TGTGCCAGCATTTCCACAGGGCATGGCTACACCTTC. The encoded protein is CASISTGHGYTF.